This section outlines one TCR beta chain sequence together with its context. The specificity of this receptor is unknown. Qualities for individual bases were not recorded, and no much larger clone is one base off. V is pared back by 2 bases and J by 6 bases, with 11 bases lying between the germline termini. Taken from cysteine to phenylalanine, the CDR3 has 14 residues. The retained sequence is limited to the CDR3, 42 bases, with the frame set at the first base. CDR1 and CDR2, looked up from the germline V gene (reference sequence), are SGHNT and YYREEE. The sample belongs to a study of beta chain features in type 1 diabetes (dated by TCRdb to 2017 to 2018). About the study as a whole: Mean age, gender distribution, total cell number and subset yield were not different between patients and healthy donors. A total of roughly 100 million sorted cells were examined across all samples, and RNA yield correlated strongly with the number of cells per subset. The study compared the TCRB repertoires of sorted circulating CD4+ T cell subsets in recently diagnosed type 1 diabetes patients with those in matched healthy donors. Naive and central memory subsets were obtained from all 30 or so donors, but regulatory and stem cell-like memory subsets were isolated from only 8 patients and roughly 8 healthy donors.

All of the isolated RNA was reverse transcribed with the High Capacity cDNA Reverse Transcription Kit, so expressed TCRB transcripts were sequenced. Deep immunoSEQ sequencing was applied to naive, central memory and regulatory T cell samples, giving an average of approximately 3.8 million total reads per sample. Sorted cells were lysed in RLT buffer and RNA was extracted with DNase-treated RNeasy Micro or Mini kits, depending on cell number. Each cell subset was processed on its own to prevent cross-contamination, while patient and healthy donor samples were processed together. The immunoSEQ multiplex PCR was used to amplify TCRB sequences from cDNA, yielding 87-bp fragments that span the CDR3 region. Sequencing of the amplicons was done on the Illumina HiSeq platform. Per the source publication's procedure: PCR bias was computationally corrected using synthetic template baselines, reads within Hamming distance 2 were collapsed, and singletons that could not be merged were discarded. Reads were aligned against IMGT to assign V, D and J genes, CDR3 length and insertions or deletions at six rearrangement sites. Within each subset, clonotype counts were normalized to sorted cell number, and only after that were true diversity and Gini coefficients computed with the tcR R package. Repertoire sharing was quantified using the overlap coefficient calculated on TCRB nucleotide sequences. Out-of-frame TCRB sequences from naive cells were analyzed as a proxy for the pre-selection repertoire. TCRdb provides this immuneACCESS table in a form limited to in-frame rearrangements. Some clones are lacking; in checked studies, under half of them reflect an unresolved V gene, and why the rest are absent is not known. V and J calls plus clone size are reproduced from that table; the DNA served to infer D and trimming. For this sample there are hundreds of thousands of clones; 17% appear just once. The leading ten clones occupy about 0.02% of the sample.

The investigation overall reported the following: PCR might favor shorter templates, but patient and control samples were amplified and corrected together, so any skew would affect both groups equally. Naive, central memory and regulatory TCRB repertoires appeared to be more alike among patients than among healthy donors. HLA sub-analyses involved small numbers of individuals, so any influence of HLA type on TCRB rearrangement remained unresolved. Sequencing cDNA rather than genomic DNA could over-represent highly expressing activated cells, although activation and CD3 levels did not differ between groups. Fewer insertions and more nucleotide deletions at VDJ recombination sites were observed in patients with type 1 diabetes, implying thymic rearrangement abnormalities. A moderate but significant shortening of TCRB CDR3 length was observed in type 1 diabetes patients in all four CD4+ subsets.

Each donor gave one peripheral blood draw, averaging approximately 120 mL, which was collected into heparinised tubes. Naive, central memory, regulatory and stem cell-like memory CD4+ T cells were sorted on a BD FACSAria II using a panel including CD45RO, CCR7, CD25, CD127, CD95 and CD27. Every sorted population had a purity above 98%. Right away, PBMCs were isolated by Lymphoprep density gradient centrifugation and were stained directly, with no culture step. Samples were stained and sorted in pairs, with one healthy donor and one patient per experiment, so that batch effects were minimized. This receptor was obtained from a woman between 18 and 29 years old in good health. Source material: naive CD4+ T cells from blood. The cell subset or site label of this sample denotes: true naive CD4+ T cells. Here the chain combines TRBV5-4 and TRBJ2-2; the D segment cannot be called with confidence. The nucleotides are TGTGCCAGCAGCTTTAAGCTCCGGCCCGGGGAGCTGTTTTTT. It translates to CASSFKLRPGELFF.